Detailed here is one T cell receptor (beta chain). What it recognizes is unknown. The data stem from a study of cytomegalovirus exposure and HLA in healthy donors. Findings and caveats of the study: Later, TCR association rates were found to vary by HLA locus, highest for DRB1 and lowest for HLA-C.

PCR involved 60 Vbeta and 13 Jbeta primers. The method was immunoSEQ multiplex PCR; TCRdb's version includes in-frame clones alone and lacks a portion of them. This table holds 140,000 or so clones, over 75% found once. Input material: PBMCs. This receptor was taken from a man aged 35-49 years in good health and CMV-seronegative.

The CDR3 sequence: CASSSYRDRGETQYF. The CDR3 nucleotides read TGTGCCAGCAGCTCCTACCGGGACAGGGGGGAGACCCAGTACTTC. V and J are TRBV7-6 and TRBJ2-5, with 11 bases aligning to TRBD1. CDR1 is SGHVS and CDR2 is FNYEAQ in the germline V gene. The CDR3 loop spans 15 amino acids. Trimming removed 4 bases from V and 5 bases from J; junction bases left unmatched: 6.